A single sample gave rise to the 12 T cell receptor beta chains below, sequenced in a study of T cell responses to AZD1222 COVID-19 vaccine. Profiled with immunoSEQ multiplex PCR; TCRdb holds only in-frame clones, not every one. Among about 180,000 clones, over 85% were seen once, and the ten largest hold about 1%. Sequenced here: peripheral blood, sampled 28 days after the second dose of the MenACWY control vaccine. These receptors all stem from an adult who received the MenACWY meningococcal vaccine as a control.

The rearrangement joins TRBV6-5 to TRBJ1-6, with D tentatively TRBD1 (5 bases). The V and J ends lost 7 bases and 5 bases respectively, with 15 bases between them. The length of the CDR3 is 15 residues. The germline V gene encodes CDR1 MNHEY and CDR2 SVGAGI. The CDR3 spells CASNGLGQNNSPLHF. As DNA, the CDR3 is TGTGCCAGCAACGGGCTGGGGCAGAATAATTCACCCCTCCACTTT.

The chain recombines TRBV19 with TRBJ1-1; 7 bases fit TRBD1. CDR3 length: 14 residues. Germline V gives CDR1 LNHDA, CDR2 SQIVND (reference sequence). V was clipped by 6 bases and J by 3 bases; unmatched bases: 7. The CDR3 protein is CASRPQGEDTEAFF. In DNA form, the CDR3 reads TGTGCCAGTAGACCCCAGGGGGAGGACACTGAAGCTTTCTTT.

The V gene is TRBV6-2 or TRBV6-3, the J gene TRBJ2-7; D unclear. Trimming left V 2 bases short and J 5 bases short, with 7 bases between. The CDR3 contains 12 residues. Germline loops: CDR1 MNHEY, CDR2 SVGEGT. CDR3 DNA sequence: TGTGCCAGCAGTTACAATCGGGACGAGCAGTACTTC. Residues: CASSYNRDEQYF.

This chain joins TRBV3-1 (or the pseudogene TRBV3-2) and TRBJ2-3, with 8 bases aligning to TRBD2. The V gene end was trimmed by 4 bases and the J gene end by 5 bases; junction bases not matched to a gene: 14. The V gene's germline CDR1 is LGHDT and CDR2 YNNKEL (reference sequence). CDR3 length: 17 amino acids. The DNA of the CDR3 is TGTGCCAGCAGCCCGACAAAAAAAGGGCGGGGGGTAGATACGCAGTATTTT. It specifies CASSPTKKGRGVDTQYF.

The V and J genes are TRBV28 and TRBJ1-4; TRBD1 matches 7 bases. J lost 7 bases, V lost 5 bases, and 10 bases had no gene match. Germline V gene lookup returns CDR1 MDHEN and CDR2 SYDVKM. CDR3 length: 15 amino acids. The CDR3 DNA reads as TGTGCCAGCAGTCCCCCGGGCAGACAGGGTGAAAAACTGTTTTTT. Amino acid sequence: CASSPPGRQGEKLFF.

The gene calls are TRBV5-1 and TRBJ1-4; D is uncertain. The V and J ends lost 3 bases and 1 base respectively, with 10 bases between them. There are 15 residues in the CDR3. The V gene's germline CDR1 is SGHRS and CDR2 YFSETQ. The DNA for the CDR3 is TGCGCCAGCAGCTCGGGCAGCTTAACTAATGAAAAACTGTTTTTT. The encoded protein is CASSSGSLTNEKLFF.

The V call is TRBV6-5, the J call TRBJ1-2; 9 bases line up with TRBD1. After removal of 5 bases from V and 4 bases from J, the junction contained 8 bases not matched to a gene. Looked up from germline, CDR1 is MNHEY and CDR2 is SVGAGI. The CDR3 has 15 residues. The CDR3 sequence: CASSHPGQGLYGYTF. As DNA, the CDR3 is TGTGCCAGCAGTCACCCGGGACAGGGTCTCTATGGCTACACCTTC.

The J gene is TRBJ1-2, the V gene TRBV12-3 or TRBV12-4; D unresolved. The ends were cut back, 2 bases at V and 2 bases at J, with 6 bases in the middle. The CDR3 covers 13 residues. The CDR3 sequence is CASSLNPNYGYTF. The CDR3 nucleotides are TGTGCCAGCAGTTTAAACCCCAACTATGGCTACACCTTC.

The chain is built from TRBV19 and TRBJ1-2; 9 positions agree with TRBD1. This CDR3 has 13 amino acids. The germline CDR1 and CDR2 sequences are LNHDA and SQIVND (reference sequence). J was trimmed by 4 bases and V by 9 bases; bases with no gene match: 6. As DNA, the CDR3 is TGTGCCAGCACAGGGGGCGCTTCCTATGGCTACACCTTC. Encoded protein: CASTGGASYGYTF. The full variable domain, rest sourced from reference TRBV19 and TRBJ1-2, is DGGITQSPKYLFRKEGQNVTLSCEQNLNHDAMYWYRQDPGQGLRLIYYSQIVNDFQKGDIAEGYSVSREKKESFPLTVTSAQKNPTAFYLCASTGGASYGYTFGSGTRLTVV.

The genes are TRBV11-2 and TRBJ1-5; D is uncertain. Germline CDR1 and CDR2: SGHAT and FQNNGV. V lost 1 base and J lost 5, with 3 bases in between. This CDR3 is 12 amino acids long. The CDR3 bases are TGTGCCAGCAGCTTAGTGGATCAGCCCCAGCATTTT. This codes for CASSLVDQPQHF.

V and J are TRBV10-3 and TRBJ1-1; D might be TRBD1 (6 bases). V shed 3 bases and J shed 1 base, with 12 bases lying between them. Looked up from germline, CDR1 is ENHRY and CDR2 is SYGVKD. The CDR3 length is 15 residues. The CDR3 reads CAISDPGETNTEAFF. The CDR3 region has the DNA TGTGCCATCAGTGACCCAGGGGAAACGAACACTGAAGCTTTCTTT.

This chain connects TRBV5-1 to TRBJ2-7; 15 bases align to TRBD2. Germline V lookup: CDR1 SGHRS, CDR2 YFSETQ. Trimming at V came to 4 bases and at J to 2 bases, leaving 7 bases not matched to a gene. This CDR3 contains 17 residues. CDR3 coding DNA: TGCGCCAGCAGCGGGACTAGCGGGGGGCCGGGTGCCTACGAGCAGTACTTC. Protein sequence: CASSGTSGGPGAYEQYF.